This T cell receptor beta chain comes out of a study of blood T cells in healthy people across ages. With 6 bases removed from V and 2 bases from J, the gap between germline ends came to 7 bases. The CDR3 covers 11 residues. Germline CDR1 SQVTM, CDR2 ANQGSEA. A J-beta primer mix and a sample-barcoded 5' primer were used in a second PCR of roughly 7 to 12 cycles. TCRdb used MiXCR to reprocess the 5' RACE reads, holding one entry per CDR3 protein. Here the sample spans 1 million or so distinct CDR3 sequences, roughly 45% being singletons. This TCR came from a woman aged 55-70 years in good health. The chain combines TRBV29-1 with TRBJ1-2, with D uncertain. Specimen: blood. In nucleotides, the CDR3 is TGCAGCGTCGACCTAAACTATGGCTACACCTTC. Its protein is CSVDLNYGYTF.